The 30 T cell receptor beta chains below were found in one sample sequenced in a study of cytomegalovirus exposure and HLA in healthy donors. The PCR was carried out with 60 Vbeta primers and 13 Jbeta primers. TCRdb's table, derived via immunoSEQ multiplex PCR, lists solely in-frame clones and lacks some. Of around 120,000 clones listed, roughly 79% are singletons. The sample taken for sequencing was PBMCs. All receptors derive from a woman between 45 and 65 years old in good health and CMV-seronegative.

This chain's CDR3 is CANSASGPRDEQFF. The DNA for the CDR3 is TGTGCCAATTCGGCTAGCGGACCTCGGGATGAGCAGTTCTTC. The chain links TRBV7-8 to TRBJ2-1; 7 nucleotides line up with TRBD2. The CDR3 length is 14 residues. Germline trimming cut 10 bases from V and 8 bases from J; bases unmatched to any gene: 14. Germline V gene data show CDR1 as SGHVS and CDR2 as FQNEAQ.

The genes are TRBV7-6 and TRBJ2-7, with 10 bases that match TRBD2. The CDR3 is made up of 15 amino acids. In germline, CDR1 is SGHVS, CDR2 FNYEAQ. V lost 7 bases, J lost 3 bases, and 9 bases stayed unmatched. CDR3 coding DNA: TGTGCCAGCACCCCTAGCGGGAGCGGTTTCTACGAGCAGTACTTC. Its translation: CASTPSGSGFYEQYF.

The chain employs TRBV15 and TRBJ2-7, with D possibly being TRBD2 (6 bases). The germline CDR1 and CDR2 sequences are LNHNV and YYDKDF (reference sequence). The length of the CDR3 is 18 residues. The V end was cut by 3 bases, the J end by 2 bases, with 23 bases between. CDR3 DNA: TGTGCCACCAGCAGTAGATGGGGGGAGGAGGGACGTGCCTACGAGCAGTACTTC. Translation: CATSSRWGEEGRAYEQYF.

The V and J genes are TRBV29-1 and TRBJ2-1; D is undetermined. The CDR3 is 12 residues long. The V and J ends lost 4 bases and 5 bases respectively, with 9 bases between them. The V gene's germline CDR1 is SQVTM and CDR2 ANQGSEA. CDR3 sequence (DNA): TGCAGCGTTGCAGCGTCTCACAATGAGCAGTTCTTC. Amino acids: CSVAASHNEQFF.

The chain's CDR3 is CASSVGGSSYEQYF. DNA for the CDR3: TGTGCCAGCAGTGTCGGGGGAAGCTCCTACGAGCAGTACTTC. V is TRBV27 and J is TRBJ2-7; the D gene is possibly TRBD2 (6 bases). Germline loops: CDR1 MNHEY, CDR2 SMNVEV (reference sequence). V gave up 5 bases and J gave up 0 bases, with 11 bases separating them. This CDR3 is built from 14 residues.

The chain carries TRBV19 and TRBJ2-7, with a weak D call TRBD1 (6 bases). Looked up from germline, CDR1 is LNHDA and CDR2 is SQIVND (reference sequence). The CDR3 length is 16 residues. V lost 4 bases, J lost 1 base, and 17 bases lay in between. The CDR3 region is CASSRLGQTPSYEQYF. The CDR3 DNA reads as TGTGCCAGTAGTAGGCTCGGACAGACTCCATCCTACGAGCAGTACTTC.

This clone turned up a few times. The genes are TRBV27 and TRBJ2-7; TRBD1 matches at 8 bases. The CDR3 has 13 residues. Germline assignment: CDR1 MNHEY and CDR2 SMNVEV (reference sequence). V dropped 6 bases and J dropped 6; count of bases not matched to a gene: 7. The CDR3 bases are TGTGCCAGCAGACCACATACAGGGGGCGAGCAGTACTTC. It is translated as CASRPHTGGEQYF.

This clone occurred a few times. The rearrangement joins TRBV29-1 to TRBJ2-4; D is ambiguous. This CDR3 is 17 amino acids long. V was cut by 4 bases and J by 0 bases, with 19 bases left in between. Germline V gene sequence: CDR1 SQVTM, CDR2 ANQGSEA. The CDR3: CSVVVRPTTLAKNIQYF. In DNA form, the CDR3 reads TGCAGCGTTGTAGTCCGACCCACTACACTAGCCAAAAACATTCAGTACTTC.

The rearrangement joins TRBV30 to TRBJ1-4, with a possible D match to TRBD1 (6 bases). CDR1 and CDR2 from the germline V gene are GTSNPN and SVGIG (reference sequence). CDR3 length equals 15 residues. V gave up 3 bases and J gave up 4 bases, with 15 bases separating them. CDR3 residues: CAWSGGTGSNEKLFF. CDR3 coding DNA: TGTGCCTGGAGCGGCGGAACAGGGAGTAATGAAAAACTGTTTTTT.

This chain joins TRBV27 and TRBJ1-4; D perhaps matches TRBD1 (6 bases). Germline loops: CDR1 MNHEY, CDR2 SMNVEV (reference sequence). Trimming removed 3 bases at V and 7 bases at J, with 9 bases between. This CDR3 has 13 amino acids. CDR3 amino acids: CASSFRQAEKLFF. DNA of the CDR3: TGTGCCAGCAGTTTCCGACAGGCTGAAAAACTGTTTTTT.

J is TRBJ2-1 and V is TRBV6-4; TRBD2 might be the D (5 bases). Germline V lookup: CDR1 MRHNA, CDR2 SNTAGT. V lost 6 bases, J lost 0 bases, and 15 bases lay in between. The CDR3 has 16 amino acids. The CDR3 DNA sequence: TGTGCCAGCAGCACCCGATTGGGGAGCTCCTACAATGAGCAGTTCTTC. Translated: CASSTRLGSSYNEQFF.

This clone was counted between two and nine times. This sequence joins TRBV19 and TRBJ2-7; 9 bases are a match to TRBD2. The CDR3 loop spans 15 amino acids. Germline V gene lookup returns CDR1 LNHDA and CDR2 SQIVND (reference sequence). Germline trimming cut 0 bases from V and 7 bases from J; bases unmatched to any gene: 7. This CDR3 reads CASSIELAGPREQYF. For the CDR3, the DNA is TGTGCCAGTAGTATAGAACTAGCGGGCCCTCGGGAGCAGTACTTC.

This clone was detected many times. Here the CDR3 DNA reads TGCGCCAGCAGCCAAGGGCTCAGCACAGATACGCAGTATTTT. This encodes CASSQGLSTDTQYF. The chain carries TRBV4-3 and TRBJ2-3, with unresolved D. This CDR3 has 14 residues. V shed 1 base and J shed 0 bases, with 5 bases lying between them. CDR1 is LGHNA and CDR2 is YSLEER in the germline V gene.

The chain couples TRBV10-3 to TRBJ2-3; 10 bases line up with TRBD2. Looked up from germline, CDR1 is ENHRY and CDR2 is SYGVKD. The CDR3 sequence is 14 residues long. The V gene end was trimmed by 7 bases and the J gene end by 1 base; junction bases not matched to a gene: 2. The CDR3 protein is CAITTSGGTDTQYF. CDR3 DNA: TGTGCCATCACTACTAGCGGGGGCACAGATACGCAGTATTTT.

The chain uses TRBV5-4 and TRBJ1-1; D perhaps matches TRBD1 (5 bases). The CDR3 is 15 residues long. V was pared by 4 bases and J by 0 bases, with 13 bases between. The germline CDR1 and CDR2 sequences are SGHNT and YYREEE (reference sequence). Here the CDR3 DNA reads TGTGCCAGCAGCCCGTCAGGGTTAGTGAACACTGAAGCTTTCTTT. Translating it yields CASSPSGLVNTEAFF.

Here the CDR3 DNA reads TGTGCCAGCAGTTACAGGACTAGCCCTGGGGCAGATACGCAGTATTTT. It specifies CASSYRTSPGADTQYF. The chain couples TRBV7-3 to TRBJ2-3, with TRBD2 identical over 8 bases. The CDR3 length is 16 residues. Per the germline V gene, CDR1 is SGHTA and CDR2 is FQGTGA. Trimming cost V 6 bases and J 4 bases; bases outside gene matches: 12.

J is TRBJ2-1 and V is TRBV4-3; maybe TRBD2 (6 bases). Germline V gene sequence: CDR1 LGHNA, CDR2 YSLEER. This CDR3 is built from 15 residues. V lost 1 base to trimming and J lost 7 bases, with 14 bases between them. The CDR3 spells CASSQGRDPGNEQFF. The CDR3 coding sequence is TGCGCCAGCAGCCAAGGGCGGGACCCAGGGAATGAGCAGTTCTTC.

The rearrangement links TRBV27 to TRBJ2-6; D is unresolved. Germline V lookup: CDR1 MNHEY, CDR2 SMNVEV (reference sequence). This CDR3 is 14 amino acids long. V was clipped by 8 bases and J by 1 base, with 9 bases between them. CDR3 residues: CASAGASGANVLTF. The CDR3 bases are TGTGCCAGCGCAGGCGCTTCTGGGGCCAACGTCCTGACTTTC.

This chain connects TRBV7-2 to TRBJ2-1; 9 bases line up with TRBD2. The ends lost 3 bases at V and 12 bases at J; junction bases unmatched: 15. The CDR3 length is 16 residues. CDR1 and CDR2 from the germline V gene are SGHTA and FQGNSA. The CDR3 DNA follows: TGTGCCAGCAGCTTTTCCGGGCTAGCGGGGCAGAGGGGGCAGTTCTTC. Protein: CASSFSGLAGQRGQFF.

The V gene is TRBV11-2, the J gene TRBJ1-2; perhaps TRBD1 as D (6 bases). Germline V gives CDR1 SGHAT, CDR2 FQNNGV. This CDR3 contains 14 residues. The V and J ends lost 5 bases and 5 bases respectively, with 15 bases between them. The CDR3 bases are TGTGCCAGCAGCACATTCGGACAGCCGTATGGCTACACCTTC. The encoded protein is CASSTFGQPYGYTF. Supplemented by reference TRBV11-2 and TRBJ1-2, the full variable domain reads EAGVAQSPRYKIIEKRQSVAFWCNPISGHATLYWYQQILGQGPKLLIQFQNNGVVDDSQLPKDRFSAERLKGVDSTLKIQPAKLEDSAVYLCASSTFGQPYGYTFGSGTRLTVV.

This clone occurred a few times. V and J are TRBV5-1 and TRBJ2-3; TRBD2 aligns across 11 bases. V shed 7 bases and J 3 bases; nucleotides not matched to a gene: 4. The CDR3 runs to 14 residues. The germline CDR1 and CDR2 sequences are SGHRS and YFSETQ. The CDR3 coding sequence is TGCGCCAGCTCGACTAGCGGGGAAACAGATACGCAGTATTTT. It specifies CASSTSGETDTQYF.

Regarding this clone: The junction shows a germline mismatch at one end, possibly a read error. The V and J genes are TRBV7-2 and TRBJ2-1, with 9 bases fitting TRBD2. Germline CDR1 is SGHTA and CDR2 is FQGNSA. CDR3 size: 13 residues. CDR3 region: CASSGTSYNGQFF. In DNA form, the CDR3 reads TGTGCCAGCAGCGGGACTAGCTACAATGGGCAGTTCTTC.

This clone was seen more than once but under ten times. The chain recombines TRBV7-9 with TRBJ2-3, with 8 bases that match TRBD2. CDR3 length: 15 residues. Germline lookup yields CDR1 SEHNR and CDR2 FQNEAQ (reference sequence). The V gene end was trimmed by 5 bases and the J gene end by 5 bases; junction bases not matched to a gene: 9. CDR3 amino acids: CASSPSGGERDTQYF. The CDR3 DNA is TGTGCCAGCAGCCCCTCGGGAGGGGAAAGAGATACGCAGTATTTT. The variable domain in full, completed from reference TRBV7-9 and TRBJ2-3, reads DTGVSQNPRHKITKRGQNVTFRCDPISEHNRLYWYRQTLGQGPEFLTYFQNEAQLEKSRLLSDRFSAERPKGSFSTLEIQRTEQGDSAMYLCASSPSGGERDTQYFGPGTRLTVL.

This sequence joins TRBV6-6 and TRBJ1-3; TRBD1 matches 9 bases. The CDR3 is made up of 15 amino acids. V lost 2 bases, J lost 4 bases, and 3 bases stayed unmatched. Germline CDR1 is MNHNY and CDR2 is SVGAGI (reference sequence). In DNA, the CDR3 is TGTGCCAGCAGTTACGGGGACAGGGACGGAAACACCATATATTTT. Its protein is CASSYGDRDGNTIYF.

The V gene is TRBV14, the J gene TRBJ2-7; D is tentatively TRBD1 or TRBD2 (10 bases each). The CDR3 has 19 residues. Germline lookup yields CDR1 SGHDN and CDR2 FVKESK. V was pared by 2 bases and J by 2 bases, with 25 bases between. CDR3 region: CASSQRQGANSGRTYEQYF. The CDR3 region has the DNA TGTGCCAGCAGCCAACGACAGGGGGCGAATAGCGGGAGGACCTACGAGCAGTACTTC.

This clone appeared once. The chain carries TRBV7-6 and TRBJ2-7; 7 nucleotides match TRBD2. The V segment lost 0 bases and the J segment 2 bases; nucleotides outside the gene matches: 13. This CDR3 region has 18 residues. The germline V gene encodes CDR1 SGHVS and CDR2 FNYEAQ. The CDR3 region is CASSLAASVGGNTYEQYV. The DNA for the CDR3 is TGTGCCAGCAGCTTAGCAGCCTCAGTGGGAGGGAACACCTACGAGCAGTACGTC.

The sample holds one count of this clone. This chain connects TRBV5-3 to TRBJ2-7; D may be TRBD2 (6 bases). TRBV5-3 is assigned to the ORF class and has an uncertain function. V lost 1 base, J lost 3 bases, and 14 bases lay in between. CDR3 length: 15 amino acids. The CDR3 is CARSLLGGERYEQYV. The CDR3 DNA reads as TGTGCCAGAAGCTTGTTGGGGGGAGAGCGCTACGAGCAGTACGTC.

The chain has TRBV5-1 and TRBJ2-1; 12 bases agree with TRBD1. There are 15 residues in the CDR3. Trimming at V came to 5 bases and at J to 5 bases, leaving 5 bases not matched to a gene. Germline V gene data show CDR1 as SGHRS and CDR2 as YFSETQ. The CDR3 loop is CASRPGDRGHNEQFF. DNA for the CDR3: TGCGCCAGCAGGCCTGGGGACAGGGGGCACAATGAGCAGTTCTTC.

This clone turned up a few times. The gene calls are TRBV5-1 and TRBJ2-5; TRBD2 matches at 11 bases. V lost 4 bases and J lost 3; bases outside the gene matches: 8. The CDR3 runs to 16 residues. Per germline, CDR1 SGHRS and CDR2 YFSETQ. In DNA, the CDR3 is TGCGCCAGCAGCCCCTTAGCGGGAGGGGGGGAAGAGACCCAGTACTTC. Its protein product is CASSPLAGGGEETQYF. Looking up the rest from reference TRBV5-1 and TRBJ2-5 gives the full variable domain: KAGVTQTPRYLIKTRGQQVTLSCSPISGHRSVSWYQQTPGQGLQFLFEYFSETQRNKGNFPGRFSGRQFSNSRSEMNVSTLELGDSALYLCASSPLAGGGEETQYFGPGTRLLVL.

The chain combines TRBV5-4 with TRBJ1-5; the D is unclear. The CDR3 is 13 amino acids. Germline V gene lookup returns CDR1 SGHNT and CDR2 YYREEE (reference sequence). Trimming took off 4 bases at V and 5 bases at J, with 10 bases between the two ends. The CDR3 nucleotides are TGTGCCAGCAGCCGTCAAGAGGATCAGCCCCAGCATTTT. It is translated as CASSRQEDQPQHF.